These 22 T cell receptor beta chains share one sample of origin, sequenced in a study of beta chain features in type 1 diabetes. Study conclusions and caveats: Among patients with Type 1 diabetes, TCRB CDR3s were moderately but significantly shorter in every one of the four CD4+ subsets.

These receptors have no known antigen. Of the isolated RNA, all was reverse transcribed, and so the sequenced material was expressed TCRB transcripts. Here immunoSEQ multiplex PCR was the method, and the copy in TCRdb shows in-frame clones only, minus some. The sample has about 150,000 clones, 10% to 15% seen once. The sequencing input was central memory CD4+ T cells from blood. The origin of the receptors is a man younger than 35 with type 1 diabetes.

This clone was seen a few times. Other DNA sequences in the sample encode the same CDR3. V and J are TRBV10-3 and TRBJ1-1; a possible D gene is TRBD1 (5 bases). The CDR3 length is 14 residues. Between the trimmed V and J ends, which lost 2 bases and 1 base, there was a span of 8 bases. Germline loops: CDR1 ENHRY, CDR2 SYGVKD. This CDR3 reads CAISEGTGNTEAFF. The CDR3 bases are TGTGCCATCAGTGAGGGTACAGGGAACACTGAAGCTTTCTTT.

This clone was found a few times. This chain uses TRBV5-1 with TRBJ2-3, with D uncertain. The germline V gene encodes CDR1 SGHRS and CDR2 YFSETQ. The CDR3 loop spans 14 amino acids. The V end lost 0 bases, the J end lost 0 bases, and 5 bases lay between the germline ends. CDR3 residues: CASSLGPSTDTQYF. CDR3 DNA sequence: TGCGCCAGCAGCTTGGGCCCAAGCACAGATACGCAGTATTTT.

The CDR3 bases are TGCGCCAGCAGCCCGGGGGTCGACCGGGACATTGCGAACAATGAGCAGTTCTTC. Translating gives CASSPGVDRDIANNEQFF. The chain is built from TRBV4-1 and TRBJ2-1, with D perhaps given as TRBD1 or TRBD2 (6 bases each). The CDR3 spans 18 residues. Germline-derived CDR1 and CDR2 are MGHRA and YSYEKL. V was clipped by 4 bases and J by 5 bases, with 24 bases between them.

The chain carries TRBV19 and TRBJ2-3, with a weak D call TRBD1 (5 bases). The germline V gene has CDR1 LNHDA and CDR2 SQIVND (reference sequence). The CDR3 totals 15 residues. V gave up 1 base and J gave up 2 bases, with 10 bases separating them. CDR3 sequence: CASSIATGVTDTQYF. CDR3 nucleotides: TGTGCCAGTAGTATAGCTACAGGAGTCACAGATACGCAGTATTTT.

This clone appeared a few times. This chain uses TRBV30 with TRBJ2-7; D is unclear. The CDR3 runs 11 residues. Germline CDR1 and CDR2: GTSNPN and SVGIG (reference sequence). Trimming stripped 0 bases from V and 3 bases from J, with 3 bases between. Here the CDR3 DNA reads TGTGCCTGGAGTGTCAACTACGAGCAGTACTTC. It specifies CAWSVNYEQYF.

In this sample, this clone turned up many times. The gene calls are TRBV7-2 and TRBJ2-3; D is perhaps TRBD1 (6 bases). Germline values: CDR1 SGHTA, CDR2 FQGNSA. CDR3 length: 15 amino acids. Trimming shortened V by 0 bases and J by 1 base, and 8 bases separated the two germline ends. The CDR3 loop reads CASSLAQGRTDTQYF. The CDR3 DNA follows: TGTGCCAGCAGCTTAGCACAGGGCCGCACAGATACGCAGTATTTT.

Only a few counts were recorded for this clone. The chain combines TRBV7-9 with TRBJ1-3; D gene ambiguous. CDR1 and CDR2 from the germline V gene are SEHNR and FQNEAQ (reference sequence). This CDR3 spans 13 amino acids. Trimming pared 3 bases from V and 6 bases from J, leaving 9 bases between. The CDR3 DNA sequence: TGTGCCAGCAGCTTCACCGGTGAAAACACCATATATTTT. Encoded protein: CASSFTGENTIYF.

The chain joins TRBV5-1 to TRBJ2-1, with TRBD1 identical over 7 bases. Unmatched junction bases numbered 4, after V lost 2 bases and J lost 5 bases. From germline, CDR1 is SGHRS and CDR2 YFSETQ. This CDR3 contains 14 residues. CDR3 nucleotide sequence: TGCGCCAGCAGCTTAGGTCAGGGGGACAATGAGCAGTTCTTC. Translating gives CASSLGQGDNEQFF.

This clone showed up just a few times. The chain employs TRBV7-2 and TRBJ1-4, with 7 bases that match TRBD1. This CDR3 contains 16 residues. The V gene end was trimmed by 5 bases and the J gene end by 0 bases; junction bases not matched to a gene: 6. Germline CDR1 and CDR2: SGHTA and FQGNSA. The CDR3 region has the DNA TGTGCCAGCAGCCCCGGACAGGCCGCAACTAATGAAAAACTGTTTTTT. Amino acid sequence: CASSPGQAATNEKLFF.

The chain employs TRBV5-1 and TRBJ2-3, with D unresolved. The V end lost 1 base, the J end lost 2 bases, and 11 bases lay between the germline ends. The CDR3 extends over 15 amino acids. Germline loops: CDR1 SGHRS, CDR2 YFSETQ. CDR3 sequence reads: CASSLRTPLTDTQYF. The CDR3 bases are TGCGCCAGCAGCTTGCGGACGCCCCTCACAGATACGCAGTATTTT.

V and J are TRBV9 and TRBJ2-3, with D perhaps TRBD2 (7 bases). V was trimmed by 4 bases and J by 2 bases, leaving 17 bases between them. The length of the CDR3 is 16 residues. From germline, CDR1 is SGDLS and CDR2 YYNGEE. CDR3 sequence reads: CASSYPGGPNTDTQYF. Written as DNA, the CDR3 is TGTGCCAGCAGCTACCCGGGGGGCCCTAACACAGATACGCAGTATTTT.

J is TRBJ2-5 and V is TRBV11-3; D unresolved. This CDR3 comprises 12 residues. The V end lost 0 bases, the J end lost 7 bases, and 6 bases lay between the germline ends. Germline-derived CDR1 and CDR2 are SGHNT and YENEEA. The CDR3 nucleotides are TGTGCCAGCAGCTTAGATACGTGGACCCAGTACTTC. This sequence encodes CASSLDTWTQYF.

This chain's CDR3 is CAWSPQTVEGSPLHF. CDR3 sequence (DNA): TGTGCCTGGAGCCCGCAGACGGTGGAGGGTTCACCCCTCCACTTT. The chain joins TRBV30 to TRBJ1-6; no reliable D call. This CDR3 region has 15 residues. The germline V gene encodes CDR1 GTSNPN and CDR2 SVGIG (reference sequence). V lost 3 bases and J lost 9, with 18 bases in between.

This clone was counted only a few times. The chain recombines TRBV15 with TRBJ1-2; the D gene is possibly TRBD1 (5 bases). V gave up 0 bases and J gave up 10 bases, with 9 bases separating them. Per the germline V gene, CDR1 is LNHNV and CDR2 is YYDKDF (reference sequence). The CDR3 runs 12 residues. CDR3 loop: CATSRDGGIYTF. CDR3 sequence (DNA): TGTGCCACCAGCAGAGATGGGGGTATCTACACCTTC. The whole variable domain, filled in from reference TRBV15 and TRBJ1-2, reads DAMVIQNPRYQVTQFGKPVTLSCSQTLNHNVMYWYQQKSSQAPKLLFHYYDKDFNNEADTPDNFQSRRPNTSFCFLDIRSPGLGDTAMYLCATSRDGGIYTFGSGTRLTVV.

Only a few counts were recorded for this clone. The CDR3 nucleotides read TGTGCCAGCAGGGAGGGAGGGCCGAACACTGAAGCTTTCTTT. Protein: CASREGGPNTEAFF. This chain joins TRBV5-6 and TRBJ1-1; D remains ambiguous. V was trimmed by 5 bases and J by 1 base, leaving 12 bases between them. There are 14 residues in the CDR3. The germline V gene encodes CDR1 SGHDT and CDR2 YYEEEE.

This clone was seen only a few times. This chain links TRBV7-2 with TRBJ1-5; 10 bases fit TRBD1. V was clipped by 7 bases and J by 6 bases; unmatched bases: 6. Germline V CDR1 and CDR2: SGHTA, FQGNSA. The CDR3 is 14 residues long. The chain's CDR3 is CASTSGTGVQPQHF. In DNA form, the CDR3 reads TGTGCCAGCACCTCCGGGACAGGGGTTCAGCCCCAGCATTTT.

This clone was seen more than once but under ten times. This chain links TRBV5-1 with TRBJ1-1; tentative D call: TRBD1 (5 bases). Trimming stripped 4 bases from V and 7 bases from J, with 17 bases between. The germline gives CDR1 SGHRS, CDR2 YFSETQ. This CDR3 is 14 amino acids long. This CDR3 is CASSPSGGFGEAFF. CDR3 sequence (DNA): TGCGCCAGCAGCCCCTCCGGGGGTTTTGGTGAAGCTTTCTTT.

The chain carries TRBV28 and TRBJ2-7; D not certain. Trimming stripped 2 bases from V and 5 bases from J, with 16 bases between. The germline V gene encodes CDR1 MDHEN and CDR2 SYDVKM. The CDR3 is made up of 15 amino acids. The CDR3 region has the DNA TGTGCCAGCAGTTTAGTCAGTGGAAGGGTTCACGAGCAGTACTTC. Amino acid sequence: CASSLVSGRVHEQYF. Full variable domain (remainder filled in from reference TRBV28 and TRBJ2-7): DVKVTQSSRYLVKRTGEKVFLECVQDMDHENMFWYRQDPGLGLRLIYFSYDVKMKEKGDIPEGYSVSREKKERFSLILESASTNQTSMYLCASSLVSGRVHEQYFGPGTRLTVT.

This rearrangement joins TRBV15 to TRBJ2-7; D gene ambiguous. The V end lost 6 bases, the J end lost 2 bases, and 14 bases lay between the germline ends. This CDR3 region has 14 residues. Looked up from germline, CDR1 is LNHNV and CDR2 is YYDKDF (reference sequence). The CDR3 reads CATRRHRNTYEQYF. CDR3 DNA: TGTGCCACCAGGAGACACCGAAATACCTACGAGCAGTACTTC.

CDR3 nucleotide sequence: TGTGCCAGCAGCTACCGACAGGGGGCGCGGTATAATTCACCCCTCCACTTT. Translating gives CASSYRQGARYNSPLHF. V usage is TRBV7-9 and J usage is TRBJ1-6; TRBD1 aligns across 10 bases. The CDR3 covers 17 residues. The germline gives CDR1 SEHNR, CDR2 FQNEAQ (reference sequence). After removal of 4 bases from V and 4 bases from J, the junction contained 7 bases not matched to a gene.

The chain carries TRBV29-1 and TRBJ1-1; 8 positions agree with TRBD1. V shed 7 bases and J 2 bases; nucleotides not matched to a gene: 12. The CDR3 is made up of 15 amino acids. Germline V gives CDR1 SQVTM, CDR2 ANQGSEA. CDR3 DNA: TGCAGCGCCAAGGCAACAGGGGGAGTTAACACTGAAGCTTTCTTT. Protein sequence: CSAKATGGVNTEAFF.

CDR3 DNA sequence: TGTGCCAGTAGTCGGGGCTCGGGTCAGCCCCAGCATTTT. Amino acid sequence: CASSRGSGQPQHF. J is TRBJ1-5 and V is TRBV19; possibly TRBD1 for D (5 bases). The CDR3 is 13 amino acids. Per germline, CDR1 LNHDA and CDR2 SQIVND (reference sequence). V was trimmed by 5 bases and J by 6 bases, leaving 11 bases between them.